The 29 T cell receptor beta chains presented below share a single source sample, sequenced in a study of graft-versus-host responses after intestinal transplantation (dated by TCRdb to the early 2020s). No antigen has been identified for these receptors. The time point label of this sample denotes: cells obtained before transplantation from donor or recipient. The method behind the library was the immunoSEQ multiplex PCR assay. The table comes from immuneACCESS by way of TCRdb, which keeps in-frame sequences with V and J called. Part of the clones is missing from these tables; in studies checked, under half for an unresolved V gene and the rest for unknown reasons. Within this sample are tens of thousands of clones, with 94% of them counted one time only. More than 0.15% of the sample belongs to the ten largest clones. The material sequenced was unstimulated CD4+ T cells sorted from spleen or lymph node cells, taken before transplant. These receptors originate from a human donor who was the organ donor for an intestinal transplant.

CDR3 nucleotide sequence: TGTGCCAGCAGCTCCACCACAAGGAGCACAGATACGCAGTATTTT. This translates into CASSSTTRSTDTQYF. This rearrangement joins TRBV5-4 to TRBJ2-3; no clear D gene. Trimming stripped 3 bases from V and 0 bases from J, with 11 bases between. The CDR3 is 15 amino acids. Germline assignment: CDR1 SGHNT and CDR2 YYREEE (reference sequence).

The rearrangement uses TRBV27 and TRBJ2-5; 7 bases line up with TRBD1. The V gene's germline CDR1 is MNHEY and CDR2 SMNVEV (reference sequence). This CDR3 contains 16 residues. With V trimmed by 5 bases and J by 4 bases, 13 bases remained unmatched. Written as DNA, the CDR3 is TGTGCCAGCAGTAACGTAGGGGGCATTGTTGGAGAGACCCAGTACTTC. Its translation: CASSNVGGIVGETQYF.

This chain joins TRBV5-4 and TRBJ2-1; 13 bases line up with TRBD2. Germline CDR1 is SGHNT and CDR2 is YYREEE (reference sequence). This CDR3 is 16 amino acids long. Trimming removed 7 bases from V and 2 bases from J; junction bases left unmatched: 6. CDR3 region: CASSTSGGVTYNEQFF. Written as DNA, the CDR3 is TGTGCCAGCTCCACTAGCGGGGGGGTCACCTACAATGAGCAGTTCTTC.

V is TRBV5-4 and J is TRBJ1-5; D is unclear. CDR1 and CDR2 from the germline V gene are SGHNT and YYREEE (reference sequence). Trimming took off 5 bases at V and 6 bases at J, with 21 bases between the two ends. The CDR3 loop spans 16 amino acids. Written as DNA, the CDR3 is TGTGCCAGCAGACTTGGGTGGACCGTGAGTGGTCAGCCCCAGCATTTT. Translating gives CASRLGWTVSGQPQHF. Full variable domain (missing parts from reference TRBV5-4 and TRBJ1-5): ETGVTQSPTHLIKTRGQQVTLRCSSQSGHNTVSWYQQALGQGPQFIFQYYREEENGRGNFPPRFSGLQFPNYSSELNVNALELDDSALYLCASRLGWTVSGQPQHFGDGTRLSIL.

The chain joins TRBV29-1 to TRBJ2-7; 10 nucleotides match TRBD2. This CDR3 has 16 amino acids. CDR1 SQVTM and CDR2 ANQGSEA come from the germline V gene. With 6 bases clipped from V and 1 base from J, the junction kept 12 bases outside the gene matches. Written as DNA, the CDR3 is TGCAGCGTAGCCAGTCTTAGCGGGGGGATTTCCTACGAGCAGTACTTC. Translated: CSVASLSGGISYEQYF.

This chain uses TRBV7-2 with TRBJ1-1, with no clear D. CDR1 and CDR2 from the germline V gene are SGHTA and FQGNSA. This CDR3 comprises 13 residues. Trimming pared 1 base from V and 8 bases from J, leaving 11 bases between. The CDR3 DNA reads TGTGCCAGCAGCTTAGTGGGTTTGGGGGAAGCTTTCTTT. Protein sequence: CASSLVGLGEAFF.

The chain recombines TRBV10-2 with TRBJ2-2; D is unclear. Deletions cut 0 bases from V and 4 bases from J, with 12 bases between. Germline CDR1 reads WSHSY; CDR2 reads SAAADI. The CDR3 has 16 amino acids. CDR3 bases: TGCGCCAGCAGTGAGTCGGTGGGGATTCGCACCGGGGAGCTGTTTTTT. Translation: CASSESVGIRTGELFF.

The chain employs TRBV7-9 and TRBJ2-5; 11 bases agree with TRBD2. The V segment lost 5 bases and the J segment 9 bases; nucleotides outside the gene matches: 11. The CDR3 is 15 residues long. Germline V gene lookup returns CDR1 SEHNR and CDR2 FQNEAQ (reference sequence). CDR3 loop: CASSPRTSGRGAQYF. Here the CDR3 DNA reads TGTGCCAGCAGCCCCAGGACTAGCGGGCGGGGGGCCCAGTACTTC.

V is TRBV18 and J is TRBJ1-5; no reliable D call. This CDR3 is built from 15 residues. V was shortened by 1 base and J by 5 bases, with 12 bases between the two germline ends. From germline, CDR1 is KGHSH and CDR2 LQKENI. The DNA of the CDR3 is TGTGCCAGCTCACCACGCCGGGAGTTTTATCAGCCCCAGCATTTT. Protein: CASSPRREFYQPQHF.

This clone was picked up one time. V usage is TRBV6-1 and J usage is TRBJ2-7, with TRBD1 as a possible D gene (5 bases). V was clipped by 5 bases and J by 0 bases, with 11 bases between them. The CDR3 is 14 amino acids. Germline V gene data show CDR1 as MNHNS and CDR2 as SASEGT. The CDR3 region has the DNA TGTGCCAGCAGTTGGACAAAAAGCTCCTACGAGCAGTACTTC. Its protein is CASSWTKSSYEQYF.

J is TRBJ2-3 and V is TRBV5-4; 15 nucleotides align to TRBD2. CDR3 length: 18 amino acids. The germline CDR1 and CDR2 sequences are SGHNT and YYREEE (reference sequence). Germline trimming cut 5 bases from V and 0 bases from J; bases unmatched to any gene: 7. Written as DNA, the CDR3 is TGTGCCAGCAGAGCGGGACTAGCGGGGGGCGCTAGCACAGATACGCAGTATTTT. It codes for CASRAGLAGGASTDTQYF.

This CDR3 is CASATPGGATGELFF. CDR3 bases: TGTGCCAGCGCCACCCCAGGGGGGGCAACCGGGGAGCTGTTTTTT. The V and J genes are TRBV28 and TRBJ2-2; D may correspond to TRBD1 or TRBD2 (7 bases each). The V end lost 8 bases, the J end lost 5 bases, and 18 bases lay between the germline ends. The length of the CDR3 is 15 residues. Germline assignment: CDR1 MDHEN and CDR2 SYDVKM.

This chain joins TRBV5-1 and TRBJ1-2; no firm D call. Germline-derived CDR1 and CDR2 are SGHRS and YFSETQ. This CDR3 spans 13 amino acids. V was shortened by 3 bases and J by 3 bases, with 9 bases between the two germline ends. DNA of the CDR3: TGCGCCAGCAGCTCGCAGCTAGACTATGGCTACACCTTC. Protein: CASSSQLDYGYTF.

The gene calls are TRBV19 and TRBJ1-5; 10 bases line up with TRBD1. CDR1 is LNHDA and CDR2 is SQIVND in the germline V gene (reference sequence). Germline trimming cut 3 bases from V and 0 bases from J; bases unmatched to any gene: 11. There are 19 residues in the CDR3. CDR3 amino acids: CASSMNVPGQGTSNQPQHF. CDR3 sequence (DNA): TGTGCCAGTAGTATGAACGTACCGGGACAGGGGACTAGCAATCAGCCCCAGCATTTT.

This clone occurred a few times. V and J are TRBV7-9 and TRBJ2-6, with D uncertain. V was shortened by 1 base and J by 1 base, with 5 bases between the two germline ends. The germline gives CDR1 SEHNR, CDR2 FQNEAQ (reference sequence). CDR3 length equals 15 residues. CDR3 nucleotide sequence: TGTGCCAGCAGCTTAGGTCTTTCTGGGGCCAACGTCCTGACTTTC. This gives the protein CASSLGLSGANVLTF. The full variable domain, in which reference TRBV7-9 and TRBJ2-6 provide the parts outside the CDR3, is DTGVSQNPRHKITKRGQNVTFRCDPISEHNRLYWYRQTLGQGPEFLTYFQNEAQLEKSRLLSDRFSAERPKGSFSTLEIQRTEQGDSAMYLCASSLGLSGANVLTFGAGSRLTVL.

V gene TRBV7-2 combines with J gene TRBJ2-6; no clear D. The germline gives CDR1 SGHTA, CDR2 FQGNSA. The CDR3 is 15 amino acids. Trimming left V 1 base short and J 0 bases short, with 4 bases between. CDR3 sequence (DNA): TGTGCCAGCAGCTTAGGACCCTCTGGGGCCAACGTCCTGACTTTC. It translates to CASSLGPSGANVLTF.

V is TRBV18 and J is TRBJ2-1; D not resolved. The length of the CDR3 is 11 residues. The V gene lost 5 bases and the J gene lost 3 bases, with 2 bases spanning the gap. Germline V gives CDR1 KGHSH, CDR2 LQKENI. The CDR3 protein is CASSSYNEQFF. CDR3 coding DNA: TGTGCCAGCTCAAGCTACAATGAGCAGTTCTTC.

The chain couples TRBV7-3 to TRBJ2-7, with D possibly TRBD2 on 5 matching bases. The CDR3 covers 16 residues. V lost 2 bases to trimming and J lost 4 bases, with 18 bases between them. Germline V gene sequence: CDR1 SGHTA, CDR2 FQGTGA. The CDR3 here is CASSLGQLVPFYEQYF. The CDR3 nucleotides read TGTGCCAGCAGCTTAGGTCAACTAGTACCTTTTTACGAGCAGTACTTC.

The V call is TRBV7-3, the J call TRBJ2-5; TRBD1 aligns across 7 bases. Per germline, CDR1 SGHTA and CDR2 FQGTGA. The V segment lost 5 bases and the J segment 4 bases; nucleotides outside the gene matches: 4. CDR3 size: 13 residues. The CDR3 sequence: CASSENRGETQYF. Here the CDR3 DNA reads TGTGCCAGCAGCGAAAACAGGGGAGAGACCCAGTACTTC. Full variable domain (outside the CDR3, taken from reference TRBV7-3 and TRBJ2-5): GAGVSQTPSNKVTEKGKYVELRCDPISGHTALYWYRQSLGQGPEFLIYFQGTGAADDSGLPNDRFFAVRPEGSVSTLKIQRTERGDSAVYLCASSENRGETQYFGPGTRLLVL.

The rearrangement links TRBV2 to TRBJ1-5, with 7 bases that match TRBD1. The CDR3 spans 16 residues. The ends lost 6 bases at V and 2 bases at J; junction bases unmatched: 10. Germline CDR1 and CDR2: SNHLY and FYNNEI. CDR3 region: CASSRQGLGGNQPQHF. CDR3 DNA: TGTGCCAGCAGCCGACAGGGCCTAGGAGGCAATCAGCCCCAGCATTTT. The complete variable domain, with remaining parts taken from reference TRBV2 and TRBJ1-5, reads EPEVTQTPSHQVTQMGQEVILRCVPISNHLYFYWYRQILGQKVEFLVSFYNNEISEKSEIFDDQFSVERPDGSNFTLKIRSTKLEDSAMYFCASSRQGLGGNQPQHFGDGTRLSIL.

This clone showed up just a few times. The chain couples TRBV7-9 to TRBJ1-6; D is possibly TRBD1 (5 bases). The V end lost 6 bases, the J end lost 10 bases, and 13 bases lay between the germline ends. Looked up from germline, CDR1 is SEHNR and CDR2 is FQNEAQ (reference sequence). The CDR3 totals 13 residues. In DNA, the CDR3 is TGTGCCAGCAGTCGACCGAGGGGATCACCCCTCCACTTT. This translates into CASSRPRGSPLHF.

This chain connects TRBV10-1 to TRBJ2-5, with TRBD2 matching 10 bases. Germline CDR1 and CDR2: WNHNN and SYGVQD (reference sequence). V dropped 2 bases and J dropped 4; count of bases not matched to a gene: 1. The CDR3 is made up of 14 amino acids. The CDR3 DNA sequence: TGCGCCAGCAGTGAGAGCGGGGGGGCAGAGACCCAGTACTTC. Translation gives CASSESGGAETQYF.

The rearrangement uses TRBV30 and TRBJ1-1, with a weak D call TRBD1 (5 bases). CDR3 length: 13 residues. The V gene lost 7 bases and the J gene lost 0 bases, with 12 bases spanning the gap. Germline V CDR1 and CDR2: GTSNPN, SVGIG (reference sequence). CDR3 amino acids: CAYSRDLNTEAFF. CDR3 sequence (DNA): TGTGCCTATTCCCGGGACCTGAACACTGAAGCTTTCTTT. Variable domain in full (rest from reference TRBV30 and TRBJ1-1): SQTIHQWPATLVQPVGSPLSLECTVEGTSNPNLYWYRQAAGRGLQLLFYSVGIGQISSEVPQNLSASRPQDRQFILSSKKLLLSDSGFYLCAYSRDLNTEAFFGQGTRLTVV.

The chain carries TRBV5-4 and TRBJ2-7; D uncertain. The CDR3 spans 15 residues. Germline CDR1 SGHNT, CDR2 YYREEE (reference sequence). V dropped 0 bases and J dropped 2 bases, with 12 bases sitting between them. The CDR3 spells CASSLVGSLTYEQYF. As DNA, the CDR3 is TGTGCCAGCAGCTTGGTAGGCAGTCTGACCTACGAGCAGTACTTC.

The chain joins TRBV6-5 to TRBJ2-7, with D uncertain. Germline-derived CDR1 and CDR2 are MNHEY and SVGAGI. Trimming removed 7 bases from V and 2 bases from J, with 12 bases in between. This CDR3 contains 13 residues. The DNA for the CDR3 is TGTGCCAGCACAAGTTGGCCCGCCTACGAGCAGTACTTC. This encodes CASTSWPAYEQYF.

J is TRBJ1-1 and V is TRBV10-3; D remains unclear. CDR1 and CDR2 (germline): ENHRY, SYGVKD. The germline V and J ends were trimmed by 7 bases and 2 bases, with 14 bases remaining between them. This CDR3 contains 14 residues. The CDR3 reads CAITSDGRNTEAFF. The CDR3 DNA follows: TGTGCCATCACCAGCGACGGACGAAACACTGAAGCTTTCTTT.

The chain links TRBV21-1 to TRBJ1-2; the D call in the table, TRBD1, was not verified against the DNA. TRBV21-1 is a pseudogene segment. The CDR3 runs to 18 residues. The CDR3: CASSKARDRGHLRRGYTF. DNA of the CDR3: TGTGCCAGCAGCAAAGCGCGGGACAGGGGGCATCTACGTAGGGGCTACACCTTC.

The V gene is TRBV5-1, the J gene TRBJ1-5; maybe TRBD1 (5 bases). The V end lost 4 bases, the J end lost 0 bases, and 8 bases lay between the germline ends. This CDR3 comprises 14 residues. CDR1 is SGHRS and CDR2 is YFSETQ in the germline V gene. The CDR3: CASSPGFSNQPQHF. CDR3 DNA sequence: TGCGCCAGCAGCCCAGGGTTTAGCAATCAGCCCCAGCATTTT.

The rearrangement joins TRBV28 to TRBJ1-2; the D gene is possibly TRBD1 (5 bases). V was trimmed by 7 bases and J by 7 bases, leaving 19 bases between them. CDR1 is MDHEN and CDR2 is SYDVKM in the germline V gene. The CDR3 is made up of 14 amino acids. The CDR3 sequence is CASTEYGTPLGYTF. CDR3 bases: TGTGCCAGCACCGAGTACGGGACTCCCCTTGGCTACACCTTC.